This T cell receptor beta chain was retrieved from a study of control samples from healthy donors and cancer patients. Clones were read by immunoSEQ multiplex PCR, and TCRdb kept only the in-frame ones, dropping some. The repertoire holds 260,000 or so clones, roughly four fifths seen once, with less than 15% in the top ten. Trimming stripped 3 bases from V and 0 bases from J, with 12 bases between. CDR3 length equals 16 residues. Germline assignment: CDR1 SGHVS and CDR2 FQNEAQ. This receptor was identified in a woman aged 60-70 years with lung cancer. Sample: PBMCs. J is TRBJ1-3 and V is TRBV7-8; unclear D gene. The CDR3 bases are TGTGCCAGCAGCTTCCCCCGGTTGGTCTCTGGAAACACCATATATTTT. It translates to CASSFPRLVSGNTIYF.